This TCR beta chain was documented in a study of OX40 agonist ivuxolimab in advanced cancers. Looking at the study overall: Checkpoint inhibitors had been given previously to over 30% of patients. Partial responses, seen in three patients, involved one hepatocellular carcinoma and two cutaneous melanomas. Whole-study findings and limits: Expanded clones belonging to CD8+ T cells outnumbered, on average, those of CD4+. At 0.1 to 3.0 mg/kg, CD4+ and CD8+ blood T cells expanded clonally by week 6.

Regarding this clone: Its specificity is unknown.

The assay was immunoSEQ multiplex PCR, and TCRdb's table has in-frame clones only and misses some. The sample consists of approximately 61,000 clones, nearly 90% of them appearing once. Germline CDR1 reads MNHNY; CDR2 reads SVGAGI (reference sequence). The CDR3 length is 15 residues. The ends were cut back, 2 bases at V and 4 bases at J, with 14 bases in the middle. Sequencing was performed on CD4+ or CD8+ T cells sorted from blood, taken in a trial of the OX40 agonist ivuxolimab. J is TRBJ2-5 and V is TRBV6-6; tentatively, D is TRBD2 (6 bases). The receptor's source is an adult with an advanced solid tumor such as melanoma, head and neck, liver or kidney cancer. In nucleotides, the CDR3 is TGTGCCAGCAGTTACGGACGGGAGTTTGTAGAGACCCAGTACTTC. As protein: CASSYGREFVETQYF.